This TCR beta chain was sequenced in a study of OX40 agonist ivuxolimab in advanced cancers. Study information: Allowance was made for prior anti-PD-1, anti-PD-L1 or anti-CTLA-4 therapy, and about 44% had some.

Clones were sequenced by immunoSEQ multiplex PCR, and TCRdb holds only the in-frame ones, with some missing. There are about 98,000 clones in the sample; 87% occur only once, and 0.5% lies in the top ten. The CDR3 has 13 residues. Germline V gives CDR1 MNHEY, CDR2 SVGAGI. The V end was cut by 6 bases, the J end by 4 bases, with 10 bases between. Sequenced here: CD4+ or CD8+ T cells sorted from blood, sampled in a trial of the OX40 agonist ivuxolimab. The rearrangement joins TRBV6-5 to TRBJ1-5, with a possible D match to TRBD1 (6 bases). The receptor was isolated from an adult with an advanced solid tumor such as melanoma, head and neck, liver or kidney cancer. The CDR3 DNA is TGTGCCAGCAGGATAGGGGGGAATCAGCCCCAGCATTTT. This codes for CASRIGGNQPQHF.